This T cell receptor (beta chain) was recovered during a study of cytomegalovirus exposure and HLA in healthy donors. Both 60 Vbeta primers and 13 Jbeta primers went into the PCR. As processed by the authors: An analysis performed later counted 60 million to 90 million unique TCR beta chains (around 10 million of them shared). Sequencing was performed with immunoSEQ multiplex PCR; in TCRdb, only in-frame clones are kept and a portion is missing. The V and J calls and clone size come from that table; D and trimming were worked out from the DNA. The sample lists some 110,000 clones, around four fifths occurring once. The source of this sequence is a man under 40 in good health and CMV-seronegative. Sequencing was performed on PBMCs.

CDR3 coding DNA: TGCGCCAGCAGAGGACAGGGGTTAAACGGGGCTGAAGCTTTCTTT. Amino acid sequence: CASRGQGLNGAEAFF. The V gene is TRBV4-1, the J gene TRBJ1-1, with 9 positions matching TRBD1. V shed 6 bases, J shed 6 bases, and the junction held 11 bases outside the gene matches. The germline CDR1 and CDR2 sequences are MGHRA and YSYEKL. This CDR3 has 15 amino acids.